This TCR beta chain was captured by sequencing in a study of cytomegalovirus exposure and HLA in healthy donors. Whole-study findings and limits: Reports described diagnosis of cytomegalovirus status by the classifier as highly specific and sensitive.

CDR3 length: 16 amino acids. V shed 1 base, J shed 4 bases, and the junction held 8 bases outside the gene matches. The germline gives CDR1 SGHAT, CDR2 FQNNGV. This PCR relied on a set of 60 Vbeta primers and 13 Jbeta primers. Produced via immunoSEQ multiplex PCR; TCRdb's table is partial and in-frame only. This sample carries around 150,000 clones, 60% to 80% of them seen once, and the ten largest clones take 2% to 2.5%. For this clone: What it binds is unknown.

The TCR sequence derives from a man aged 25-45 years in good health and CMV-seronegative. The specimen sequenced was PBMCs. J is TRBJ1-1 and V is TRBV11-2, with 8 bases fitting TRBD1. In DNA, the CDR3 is TGTGCCAGCAGCTTAGTTACAGGGGGAGTAGGCACTGAAGCTTTCTTT. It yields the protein CASSLVTGGVGTEAFF.